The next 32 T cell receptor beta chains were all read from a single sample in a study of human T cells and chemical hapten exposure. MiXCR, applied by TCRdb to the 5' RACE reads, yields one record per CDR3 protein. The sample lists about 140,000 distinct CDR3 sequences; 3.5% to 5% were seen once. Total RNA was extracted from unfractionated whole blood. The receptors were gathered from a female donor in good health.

This chain's CDR3 is CASSLANSNKETQYF. CDR3 bases: TGTGCCAGCAGCTTAGCGAACTCCAACAAAGAGACCCAGTACTTC. The chain is built from TRBV7-2 and TRBJ2-5; D is unresolved. This CDR3 comprises 15 residues. Trimming cost V 0 bases and J 3 bases, with 11 bases left between them. CDR1 SGHTA and CDR2 FQGNSA come from the germline V gene.

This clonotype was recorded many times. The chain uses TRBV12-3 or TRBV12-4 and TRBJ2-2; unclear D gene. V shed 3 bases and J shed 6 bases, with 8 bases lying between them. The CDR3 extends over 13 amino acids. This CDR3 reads CASSFTGPGELFF. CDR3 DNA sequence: TGTGCCAGCAGTTTTACCGGCCCCGGGGAGCTGTTTTTT.

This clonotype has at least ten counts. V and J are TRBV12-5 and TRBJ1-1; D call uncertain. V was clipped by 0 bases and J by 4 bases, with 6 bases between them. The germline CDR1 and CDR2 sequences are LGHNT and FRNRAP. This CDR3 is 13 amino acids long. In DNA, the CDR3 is TGTGCTAGTGGTTTGGTTCTTCTCACTGAAGCTTTCTTT. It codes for CASGLVLLTEAFF.

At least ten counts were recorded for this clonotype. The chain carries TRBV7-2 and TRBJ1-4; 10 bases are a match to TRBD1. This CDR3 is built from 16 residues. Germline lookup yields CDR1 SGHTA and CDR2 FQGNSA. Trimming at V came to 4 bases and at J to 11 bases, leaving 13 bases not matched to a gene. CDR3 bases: TGTGCCAGCAGCTCTCCTACCGGGACAGGGGCGGCGAAACTGTTTTTT. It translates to CASSSPTGTGAAKLFF.

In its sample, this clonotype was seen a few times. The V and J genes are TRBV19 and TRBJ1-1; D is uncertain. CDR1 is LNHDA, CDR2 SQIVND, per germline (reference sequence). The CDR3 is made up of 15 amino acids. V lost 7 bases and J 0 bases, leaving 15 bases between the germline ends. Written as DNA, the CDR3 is TGTGCCAGTACCTCGTCAGGAGGGCTGAACACTGAAGCTTTCTTT. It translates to CASTSSGGLNTEAFF.

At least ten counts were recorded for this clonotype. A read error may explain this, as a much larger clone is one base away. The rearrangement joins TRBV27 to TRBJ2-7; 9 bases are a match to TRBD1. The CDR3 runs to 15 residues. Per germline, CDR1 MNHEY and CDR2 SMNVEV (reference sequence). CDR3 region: CASSQGTGSSDEQYF. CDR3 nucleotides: TGTGCCAGCAGTCAAGGGACAGGGAGCTCCGACGAGCAGTACTTC.

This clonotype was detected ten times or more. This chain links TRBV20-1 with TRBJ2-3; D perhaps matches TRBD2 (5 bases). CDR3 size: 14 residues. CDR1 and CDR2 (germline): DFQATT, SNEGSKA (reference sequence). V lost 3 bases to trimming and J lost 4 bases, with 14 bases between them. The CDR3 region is CSARPSNLADTQYF. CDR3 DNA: TGCAGTGCTAGGCCTAGCAATTTGGCAGATACGCAGTATTTT.

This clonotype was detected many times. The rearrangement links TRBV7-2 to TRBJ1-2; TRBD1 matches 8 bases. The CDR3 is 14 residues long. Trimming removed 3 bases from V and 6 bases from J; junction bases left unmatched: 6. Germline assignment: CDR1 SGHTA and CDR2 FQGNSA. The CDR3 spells CASSFTGGGNGYTF. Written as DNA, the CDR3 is TGTGCCAGCAGCTTCACAGGGGGAGGCAATGGCTACACCTTC. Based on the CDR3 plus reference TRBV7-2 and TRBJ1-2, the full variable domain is GAGVSQSPSNKVTEKGKDVELRCDPISGHTALYWYRQSLGQGLEFLIYFQGNSAPDKSGLPSDRFSAERTGGSVSTLTIQRTQQEDSAVYLCASSFTGGGNGYTFGSGTRLTVV.

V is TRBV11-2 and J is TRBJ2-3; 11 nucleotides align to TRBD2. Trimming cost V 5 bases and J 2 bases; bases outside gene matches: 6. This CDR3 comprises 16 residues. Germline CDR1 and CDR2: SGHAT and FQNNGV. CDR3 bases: TGTGCCAGCAGCCTTGGGACTAGCGGATACACAGATACGCAGTATTTT. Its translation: CASSLGTSGYTDTQYF. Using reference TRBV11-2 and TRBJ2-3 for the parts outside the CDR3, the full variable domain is EAGVAQSPRYKIIEKRQSVAFWCNPISGHATLYWYQQILGQGPKLLIQFQNNGVVDDSQLPKDRFSAERLKGVDSTLKIQPAKLEDSAVYLCASSLGTSGYTDTQYFGPGTRLTVL.

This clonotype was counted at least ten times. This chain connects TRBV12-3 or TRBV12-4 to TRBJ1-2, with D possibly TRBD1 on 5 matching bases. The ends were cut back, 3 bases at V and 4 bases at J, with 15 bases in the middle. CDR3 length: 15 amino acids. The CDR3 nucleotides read TGTGCCAGCAGTTTCGGGATGGGGGTTAGCTATGGCTACACCTTC. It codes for CASSFGMGVSYGYTF.

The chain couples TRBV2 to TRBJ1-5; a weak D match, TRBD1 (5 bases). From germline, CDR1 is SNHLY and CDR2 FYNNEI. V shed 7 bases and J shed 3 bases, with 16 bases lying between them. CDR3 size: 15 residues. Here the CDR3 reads CASNLRQGFNQPQHF. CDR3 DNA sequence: TGTGCCAGCAACCTACGGCAGGGTTTCAATCAGCCCCAGCATTTT.

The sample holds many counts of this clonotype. CDR3 region: CASSQIRGAGANVLTF. In DNA form, the CDR3 reads TGCGCCAGCAGCCAGATAAGGGGTGCAGGGGCCAACGTCCTGACTTTC. The chain recombines TRBV4-1 with TRBJ2-6, with D possibly matching TRBD1 (5 bases). Trimming stripped 3 bases from V and 4 bases from J, with 13 bases between. CDR1 and CDR2 (germline): MGHRA, YSYEKL. The CDR3 spans 16 residues.

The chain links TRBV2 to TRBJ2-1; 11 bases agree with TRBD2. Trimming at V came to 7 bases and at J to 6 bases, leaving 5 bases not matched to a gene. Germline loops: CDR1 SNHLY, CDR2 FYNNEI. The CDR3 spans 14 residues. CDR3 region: CASKGLAAVNEQFF. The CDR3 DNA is TGTGCCAGCAAGGGACTAGCGGCTGTCAATGAGCAGTTCTTC.

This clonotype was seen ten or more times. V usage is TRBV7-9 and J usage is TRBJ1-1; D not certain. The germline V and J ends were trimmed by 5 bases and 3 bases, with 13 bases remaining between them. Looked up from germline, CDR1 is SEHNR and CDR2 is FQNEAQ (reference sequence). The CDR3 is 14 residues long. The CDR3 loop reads CASSLRRNHTEAFF. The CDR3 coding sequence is TGTGCCAGCAGCCTCCGACGGAATCACACTGAAGCTTTCTTT.

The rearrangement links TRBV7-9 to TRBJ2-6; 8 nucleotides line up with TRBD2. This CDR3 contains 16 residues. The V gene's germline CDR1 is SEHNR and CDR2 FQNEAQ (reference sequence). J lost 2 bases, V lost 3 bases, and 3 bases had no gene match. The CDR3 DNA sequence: TGTGCCAGCAGCTTTTACGGGAGGGCTGGGGCCAACGTCCTGACTTTC. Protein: CASSFYGRAGANVLTF.

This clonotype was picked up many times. Here the CDR3 DNA reads TGCAGTGCTACGCCCCGGCAGGAACCCTATGGCTACACCTTC. Translating it yields CSATPRQEPYGYTF. This chain uses TRBV20-1 with TRBJ1-2; D is uncertain. CDR1 and CDR2 from the germline V gene are DFQATT and SNEGSKA (reference sequence). This CDR3 spans 14 amino acids. Trimming removed 4 bases at V and 4 bases at J, with 16 bases between.

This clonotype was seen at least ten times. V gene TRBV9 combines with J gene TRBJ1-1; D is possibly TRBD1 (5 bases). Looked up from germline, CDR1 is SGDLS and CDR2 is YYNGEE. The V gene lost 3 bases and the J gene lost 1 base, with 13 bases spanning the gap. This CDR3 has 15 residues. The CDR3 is CASSAAITGNTEAFF. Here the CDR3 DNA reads TGTGCCAGCAGCGCAGCGATCACAGGGAACACTGAAGCTTTCTTT.

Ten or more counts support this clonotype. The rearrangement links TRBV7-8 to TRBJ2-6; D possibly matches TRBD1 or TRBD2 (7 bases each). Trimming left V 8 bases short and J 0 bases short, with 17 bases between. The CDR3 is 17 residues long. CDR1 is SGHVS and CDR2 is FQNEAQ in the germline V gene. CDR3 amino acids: CASAFRGGGSGANVLTF. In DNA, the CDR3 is TGTGCCAGCGCATTCAGGGGGGGAGGCTCTGGGGCCAACGTCCTGACTTTC.

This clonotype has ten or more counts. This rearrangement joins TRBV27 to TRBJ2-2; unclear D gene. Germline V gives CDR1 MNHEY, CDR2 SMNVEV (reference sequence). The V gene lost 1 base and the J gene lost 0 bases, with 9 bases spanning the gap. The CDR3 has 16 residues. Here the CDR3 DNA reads TGTGCCAGCAGTTTATATGGCATCGCGAACACCGGGGAGCTGTTTTTT. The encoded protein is CASSLYGIANTGELFF.

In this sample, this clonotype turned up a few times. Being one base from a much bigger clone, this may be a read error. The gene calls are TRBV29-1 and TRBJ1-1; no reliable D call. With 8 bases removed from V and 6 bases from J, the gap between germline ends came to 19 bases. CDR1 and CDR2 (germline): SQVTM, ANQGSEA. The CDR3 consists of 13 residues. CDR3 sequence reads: CSFRGGRVAEAFF. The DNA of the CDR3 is TGCAGCTTCCGGGGAGGGAGGGTCGCTGAAGCTTTCTTT.

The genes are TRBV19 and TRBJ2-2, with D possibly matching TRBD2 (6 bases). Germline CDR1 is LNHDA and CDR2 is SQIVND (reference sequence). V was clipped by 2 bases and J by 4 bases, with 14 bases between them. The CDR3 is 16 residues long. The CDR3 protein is CASSILGGAGTGELFF. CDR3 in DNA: TGTGCCAGTAGTATATTAGGAGGGGCGGGCACCGGGGAGCTGTTTTTT.

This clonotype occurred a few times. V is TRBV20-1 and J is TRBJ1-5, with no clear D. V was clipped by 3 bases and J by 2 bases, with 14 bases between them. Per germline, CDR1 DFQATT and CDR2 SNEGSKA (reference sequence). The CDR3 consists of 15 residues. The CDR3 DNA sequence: TGCAGTGCTAGCTTAGGTCGGGCAGGCAATCAGCCCCAGCATTTT. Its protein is CSASLGRAGNQPQHF.

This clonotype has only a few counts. DNA for the CDR3: TGTGCCAGCAGCGTCGCAGGGGGCTCGGACTATGGCTACACCTTC. Translated: CASSVAGGSDYGYTF. The chain recombines TRBV9 with TRBJ1-2; 8 nucleotides agree with TRBD1. The CDR3 consists of 15 residues. CDR1 is SGDLS and CDR2 is YYNGEE in the germline V gene. With 2 bases clipped from V and 3 bases from J, the junction kept 6 bases outside the gene matches.

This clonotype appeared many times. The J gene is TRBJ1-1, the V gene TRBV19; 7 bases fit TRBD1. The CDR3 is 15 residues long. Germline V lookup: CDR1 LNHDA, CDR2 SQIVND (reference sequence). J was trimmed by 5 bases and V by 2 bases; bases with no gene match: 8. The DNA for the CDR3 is TGTGCCAGTAGTATAATACAGGGGCGGGGTACTGAAGCTTTCTTT. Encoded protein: CASSIIQGRGTEAFF.

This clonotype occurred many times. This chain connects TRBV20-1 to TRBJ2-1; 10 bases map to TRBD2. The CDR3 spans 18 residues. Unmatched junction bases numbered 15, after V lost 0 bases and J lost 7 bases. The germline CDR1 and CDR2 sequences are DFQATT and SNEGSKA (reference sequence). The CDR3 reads CSARELAGAASFLNEQFF. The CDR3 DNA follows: TGCAGTGCTAGAGAGCTAGCGGGGGCCGCGTCTTTTCTGAATGAGCAGTTCTTC.

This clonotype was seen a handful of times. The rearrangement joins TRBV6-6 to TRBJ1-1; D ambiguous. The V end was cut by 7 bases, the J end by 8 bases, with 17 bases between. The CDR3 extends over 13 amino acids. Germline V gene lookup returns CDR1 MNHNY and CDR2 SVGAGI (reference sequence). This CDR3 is CASTLESGREAFF. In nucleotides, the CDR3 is TGTGCCAGCACCTTAGAATCCGGCCGAGAAGCTTTCTTT.

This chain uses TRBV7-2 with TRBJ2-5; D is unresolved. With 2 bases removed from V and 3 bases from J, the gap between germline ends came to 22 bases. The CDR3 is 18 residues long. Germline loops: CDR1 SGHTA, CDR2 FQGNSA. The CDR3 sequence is CASSLTLARKQPKETQYF. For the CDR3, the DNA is TGTGCCAGCAGCTTAACGCTGGCTCGTAAACAGCCGAAAGAGACCCAGTACTTC.

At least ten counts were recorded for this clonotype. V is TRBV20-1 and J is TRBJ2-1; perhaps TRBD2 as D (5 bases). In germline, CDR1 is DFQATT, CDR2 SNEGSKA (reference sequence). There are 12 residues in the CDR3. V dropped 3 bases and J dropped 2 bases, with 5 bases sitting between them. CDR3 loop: CSASGAYNEQFF. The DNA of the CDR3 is TGCAGTGCTAGCGGGGCCTACAATGAGCAGTTCTTC.

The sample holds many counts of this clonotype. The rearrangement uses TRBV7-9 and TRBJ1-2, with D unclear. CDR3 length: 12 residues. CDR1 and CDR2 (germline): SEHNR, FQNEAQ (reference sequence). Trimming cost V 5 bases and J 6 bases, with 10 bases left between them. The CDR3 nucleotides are TGTGCCAGCAGCGTCGTAGGCGATGGCTACACCTTC. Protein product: CASSVVGDGYTF.

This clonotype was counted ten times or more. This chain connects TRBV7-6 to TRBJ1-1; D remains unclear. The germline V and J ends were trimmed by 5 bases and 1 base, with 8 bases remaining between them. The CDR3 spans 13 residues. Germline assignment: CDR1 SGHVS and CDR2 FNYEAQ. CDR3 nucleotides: TGTGCCAGCAGCATAGGGAAGAACACTGAAGCTTTCTTT. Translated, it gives CASSIGKNTEAFF.

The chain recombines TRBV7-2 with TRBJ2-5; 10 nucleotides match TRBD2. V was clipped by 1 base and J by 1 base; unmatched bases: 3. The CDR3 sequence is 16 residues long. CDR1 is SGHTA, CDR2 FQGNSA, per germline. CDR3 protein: CASSLGTSGVQETQYF. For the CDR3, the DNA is TGTGCCAGCAGCTTAGGTACTAGCGGGGTCCAAGAGACCCAGTACTTC. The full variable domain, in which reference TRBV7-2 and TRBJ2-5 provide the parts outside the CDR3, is GAGVSQSPSNKVTEKGKDVELRCDPISGHTALYWYRQSLGQGLEFLIYFQGNSAPDKSGLPSDRFSAERTGGSVSTLTIQRTQQEDSAVYLCASSLGTSGVQETQYFGPGTRLLVL.

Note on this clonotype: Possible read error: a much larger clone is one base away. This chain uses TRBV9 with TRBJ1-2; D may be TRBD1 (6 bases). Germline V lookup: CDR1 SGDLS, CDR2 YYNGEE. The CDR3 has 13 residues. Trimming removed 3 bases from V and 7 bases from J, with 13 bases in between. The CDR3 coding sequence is TGTGCCAGCAGCGGGGGGCCCCTACGTGGCTACACCTTC. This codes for CASSGGPLRGYTF.